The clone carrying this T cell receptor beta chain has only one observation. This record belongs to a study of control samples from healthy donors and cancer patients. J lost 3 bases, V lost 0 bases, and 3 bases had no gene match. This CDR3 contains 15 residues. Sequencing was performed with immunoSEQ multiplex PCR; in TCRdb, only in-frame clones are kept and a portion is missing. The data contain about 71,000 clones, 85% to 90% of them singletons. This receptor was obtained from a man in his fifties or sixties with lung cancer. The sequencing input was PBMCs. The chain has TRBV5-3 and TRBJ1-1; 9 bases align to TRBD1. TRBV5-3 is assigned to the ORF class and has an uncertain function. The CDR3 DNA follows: TGTGCCAGAAGCTTGGGCGGGACAGGGTACACTGAAGCTTTCTTT. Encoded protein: CARSLGGTGYTEAFF.